These T cell receptor beta chains were read from a single sample in a study of T-cell reconstitution after alpha-beta-depleted transplantation in children. Via MiXCR, TCRdb re-called the PCR reads, giving one row per CDR3 protein. The table records about 600,000 distinct CDR3 sequences, 10% to 15% of them present only once. Sequencing was performed on PBMCs, mostly from graft donor cells, taken 360 days after TCRalphabeta/CD19-depleted stem cell transplant. The receptors come from a male patient younger than 18 who had a stem cell transplant for acute myeloid leukemia, so the T cells may come from the graft donor. Each CDR3 is given with its conserved first and last residue. A D gene is named only where the DNA matches it firmly. Some rows have no size entry. The others give once, few or many, or a class for an expanded clone.

D gene: .; clone size: .; J gene: TRBJ2-2; V gene: TRBV20-1; CDR3 protein: CSARDRVNTGELFF; CDR3 DNA: TGCAGTGCTAGAGATCGGGTGAACACCGGGGAGCTGTTTTTT
D gene: TRBD2; clone size: many; J gene: TRBJ2-7; V gene: TRBV20-1; CDR3 protein: CSARPGTSFYEQYF; CDR3 DNA: TGCAGTGCTAGACCCGGGACTAGCTTCTACGAGCAGTACTTC
D gene: .; clone size: few; J gene: TRBJ2-3; V gene: TRBV4-3; CDR3 protein: CASSQDFPGDADTQYF; CDR3 DNA: TGCGCCAGCAGCCAAGATTTCCCAGGGGATGCAGATACGCAGTATTTT
D gene: .; clone size: many; J gene: TRBJ1-1; V gene: TRBV7-8; CDR3 protein: CASSLDDGHTEAFF; CDR3 DNA: TGTGCCAGCAGCTTAGACGATGGACACACTGAAGCTTTCTTT
D gene: TRBD2; clone size: .; J gene: TRBJ2-7; V gene: TRBV5-1; CDR3 protein: CASSRAVGVAGAASYEQYF; CDR3 DNA: TGCGCCAGCAGCAGAGCCGTCGGGGTAGCGGGAGCGGCCTCCTACGAGCAGTACTTC
D gene: .; clone size: few; J gene: TRBJ2-5; V gene: TRBV12-3/TRBV12-4; CDR3 protein: CASSPGLGSRTQYF; CDR3 DNA: TGTGCCAGCAGTCCCGGACTGGGGAGTCGGACCCAGTACTTC
D gene: TRBD1; clone size: many; J gene: TRBJ2-3; V gene: TRBV19; CDR3 protein: CASTPGQVADTQYF; CDR3 DNA: TGTGCCAGTACCCCGGGACAGGTGGCAGATACGCAGTATTTT
D gene: TRBD2; clone size: many; J gene: TRBJ2-1; V gene: TRBV20-1; CDR3 protein: CSAETGTSVYNEQFF; CDR3 DNA: TGCAGTGCTGAAACCGGGACTAGCGTCTACAATGAGCAGTTCTTC
D gene: .; clone size: .; J gene: TRBJ2-2; V gene: TRBV7-9; CDR3 protein: CASSLGMVNTGELFF; CDR3 DNA: TGTGCCAGCAGCCTGGGTATGGTGAACACCGGGGAGCTGTTTTTT
D gene: TRBD2; clone size: .; J gene: TRBJ2-1; V gene: TRBV24-1; CDR3 protein: CATSDAGLAGGYNEQFF; CDR3 DNA: TGTGCCACCAGTGATGCCGGACTAGCGGGAGGTTACAATGAGCAGTTCTTC
D gene: TRBD2; clone size: .; J gene: TRBJ2-1; V gene: TRBV15; CDR3 protein: CATSRAPRLAGCLF; CDR3 DNA: TGTGCCACCAGCAGAGCCCCCAGACTAGCGGGCTGTCTCTTC
D gene: .; clone size: few; J gene: TRBJ2-7; V gene: TRBV9; CDR3 protein: CASSPNQRTVYEQYF; CDR3 DNA: TGTGCCAGCAGCCCCAACCAGAGGACAGTTTACGAGCAGTACTTC
D gene: TRBD1; clone size: many; J gene: TRBJ2-7; V gene: TRBV28; CDR3 protein: CATGTGLLWEQYF; CDR3 DNA: TGTGCCACCGGGACAGGGCTTCTATGGGAGCAGTACTTC
D gene: .; clone size: .; J gene: TRBJ2-7; V gene: TRBV7-3; CDR3 protein: CASSLNPTYEQYF; CDR3 DNA: TGTGCCAGCAGCTTAAATCCCACCTACGAGCAGTACTTC
D gene: .; clone size: many; J gene: TRBJ2-7; V gene: TRBV9; CDR3 protein: CASSVGGGREYEQYF; CDR3 DNA: TGTGCCAGCAGCGTAGGGGGGGGCAGGGAGTACGAGCAGTACTTC
D gene: .; clone size: many; J gene: TRBJ1-1; V gene: TRBV5-6; CDR3 protein: CASSLNGGTEAFF; CDR3 DNA: TGTGCCAGCAGCTTGAATGGTGGCACTGAAGCTTTCTTT
D gene: TRBD1; clone size: many; J gene: TRBJ2-7; V gene: TRBV5-1; CDR3 protein: CASSGGQEFSSYEQYF; CDR3 DNA: TGCGCCAGCAGCGGGGGACAGGAATTCAGCTCCTACGAGCAGTACTTC
D gene: .; clone size: few; J gene: TRBJ2-2; V gene: TRBV4-2; CDR3 protein: CASSQVDLVVVLSRGELFF; CDR3 DNA: TGTGCCAGCAGCCAAGTGGATTTGGTAGTCGTCCTGTCCCGCGGGGAGCTGTTTTTT
D gene: .; clone size: many; J gene: TRBJ1-1; V gene: TRBV2; CDR3 protein: CASSERPGHTEAFF; CDR3 DNA: TGTGCCAGCAGTGAACGGCCAGGGCACACTGAAGCTTTCTTT
D gene: TRBD2; clone size: .; J gene: TRBJ2-1; V gene: TRBV20-1; CDR3 protein: CSAWTSGSSDEQFF; CDR3 DNA: TGCAGTGCTTGGACTAGCGGGAGTTCCGATGAGCAGTTCTTC
D gene: TRBD2; clone size: many; J gene: TRBJ2-7; V gene: TRBV15; CDR3 protein: CATSRGQTSGGPFRYEQYF; CDR3 DNA: TGTGCCACCAGCAGAGGGCAGACAAGCGGGGGGCCCTTTAGGTACGAGCAGTACTTC
D gene: TRBD2; clone size: .; J gene: TRBJ2-1; V gene: TRBV15; CDR3 protein: CATSRGLGLAGEYNEQFF; CDR3 DNA: TGTGCCACCAGCAGAGGCCTGGGACTAGCGGGAGAGTACAATGAGCAGTTCTTC
D gene: .; clone size: .; J gene: TRBJ2-5; V gene: TRBV6-5; CDR3 protein: CASSYLKRKGETQYF; CDR3 DNA: TGTGCCAGCAGTTACTTAAAGCGAAAGGGAGAGACCCAGTACTTC
D gene: .; clone size: few; J gene: TRBJ2-3; V gene: TRBV4-3; CDR3 protein: CASSQDSPTDTQYF; CDR3 DNA: TGCGCCAGCAGCCAAGATAGCCCTACAGATACGCAGTATTTT
D gene: TRBD2; clone size: many; J gene: TRBJ2-1; V gene: TRBV5-1; CDR3 protein: CASLKGAGGLDNEQFF; CDR3 DNA: TGCGCCAGCCTTAAAGGGGCGGGAGGGCTTGACAATGAGCAGTTCTTC
D gene: .; clone size: many; J gene: TRBJ2-7; V gene: TRBV7-9; CDR3 protein: CASSLGLVTYEQYF; CDR3 DNA: TGTGCCAGCAGCTTGGGTCTAGTAACCTACGAGCAGTACTTC